Detailed here is one T cell receptor (beta chain). There is no known antigen for this receptor. The input lacks base qualities; no much larger clone sits a single base away. This specimen comes from a study of blood T cell repertoires in COVID-19 (dated by TCRdb to 2020 to 2021). Regarding the complete study: The collaborator samples originated in the United States, Italy and Spain and spanned the acute and convalescent phases of COVID-19. The repertoires were released in a freely available public database meant as a resource for research on the immune response to SARS-CoV-2. Subjects who had been exposed to COVID-19, were actively infected with it, or had recovered from it provided the deeply sampled blood TCRbeta repertoires that made up the dataset. Samples were obtained from the ongoing ImmuneRACE study (first 160 participants) and from about 1,300 subjects provided by 6 global collaborators. The prospective study material was composed of cDNA or gDNA derived from T cells, B-cell-depleted T cells, or PBMCs. Where available, HLA class I and class II types were obtained from metadata supplied by the sample provider rather than from assay-based typing. The sample metadata nearly always contained a de-identified subject ID, COVID-19 status, age in years and sex. The paper as a whole reports these results and caveats: The amount of clinical and demographic metadata varied by source and participant and was provided uncurated.

The cysteine opens and the phenylalanine closes a CDR3 of 13 amino acids. Only the CDR3 region is kept as DNA, spanning 39 bases read in frame from base 1. For CDR1 and CDR2, the germline V gene (reference sequence) lists LNHDA and SQIVND. V loses 6 bases at its end and J loses 3 bases; junction bases beyond the gene matches: 3. Collaborating institutions collected whole blood in K2EDTA tubes following their own protocols. For TCRbeta analysis, collaborator samples were shipped as frozen whole blood, as isolated PBMCs, or as DNA extracted from either sample type. TCRbeta CDR3 regions were amplified from genomic DNA by means of the immunoSEQ Assay, a bias-controlled multiplex PCR. Turning to the authors' computational methods: The number of nucleated cells in each sample was estimated by amplification of reference gene primers within the assay. Sequence reads were collapsed and filtered to measure the absolute abundance of every unique TCRbeta CDR3 rearrangement. For each sample, productive Simpson clonality was calculated as the square root of Simpson's diversity index across productive rearrangements. Imported from immuneACCESS, the table was reduced by TCRdb to in-frame sequences with V and J called. These copies leave out some clones; in studies compared against another copy, an unresolved V gene accounts for under half, and the cause of the remainder is not known. Clone size and V and J calls were adopted from that table, with D and trimming inferred from the DNA. This sample comprises under 200,000 clones, 85% to 90% of them detected only once. Of the sample, approximately 6% falls within the top ten clones.

Material: peripheral blood. The chain joins TRBV19 to TRBJ1-2; TRBD1 lines up with 8 middle nucleotides. The TCR sequence derives from a middle-aged man with active or convalescent COVID-19. The DNA reads as follows: TGTGCCAGTAGGGACAGGGAGGACTATGGCTACACCTTC. The translation is CASRDREDYGYTF.